A selection of T cell receptor beta chains follows, all from one sample in a study of identifying expanded T cells in peripheral blood. The method was immunoSEQ multiplex PCR; TCRdb's version includes in-frame clones alone and lacks a portion of them. The data hold about 120,000 clones, with over 65% observed a single time. The sample comprised blood. The source is a person aged 18 to 70 in good health. CDR3s include the opening cysteine and the closing phenylalanine or tryptophan. The order of the fields is CDR3 DNA, CDR3 protein, clone size, D gene, J gene, V gene, CDR3 length. The D gene is left open where the match is weak. Size values are once, few and many counts, or a class for expanded clones, and some rows have none.

CDR3 DNA: TGTGCCAGCAGCTCGCCCGATCTAGCCAAAAACATTCAGTACTTC
CDR3 protein: CASSSPDLAKNIQYF
clone size: -
D gene: -
J gene: TRBJ2-4
V gene: TRBV11-3
CDR3 length: 15

CDR3 DNA: TGTGCCAGCATGTTTGGGCTGACCACAGATACGCAGTATTTT
CDR3 protein: CASMFGLTTDTQYF
clone size: -
D gene: -
J gene: TRBJ2-3
V gene: TRBV6-1
CDR3 length: 14

CDR3 DNA: TGTGCCAGCATGAAATCTTTGATTGATGAAAAACTGTTTTTT
CDR3 protein: CASMKSLIDEKLFF
clone size: -
D gene: -
J gene: TRBJ1-4
V gene: TRBV27
CDR3 length: 14

CDR3 DNA: TGTGCCAGCAGCTTGGGGCTAGCGGGGATCACCGGGGAGCTGTTTTTT
CDR3 protein: CASSLGLAGITGELFF
clone size: -
D gene: TRBD2
J gene: TRBJ2-2
V gene: TRBV7-2
CDR3 length: 16

CDR3 DNA: TGTGCCAGCTGGGACCCAGATACGCAGTATTTT
CDR3 protein: CASWDPDTQYF
clone size: -
D gene: -
J gene: TRBJ2-3
V gene: TRBV2
CDR3 length: 11

CDR3 DNA: TGTGCCAGCAGTGAAGTTTTATTCCTGAAGAACACTGAAGCTTTCTTT
CDR3 protein: CASSEVLFLKNTEAFF
clone size: few
D gene: -
J gene: TRBJ1-1
V gene: TRBV6-1
CDR3 length: 16

CDR3 DNA: TGTGCCACCAGCAGAGATGGACAGGGACTCACTGAAGCTTTCTTT
CDR3 protein: CATSRDGQGLTEAFF
clone size: -
D gene: TRBD1
J gene: TRBJ1-1
V gene: TRBV15
CDR3 length: 15

CDR3 DNA: TGTGCCAGCTCGACGGGGACGGCCGGGGAAGCTAAGTATGGCTACACCTTC
CDR3 protein: CASSTGTAGEAKYGYTF
clone size: once
D gene: -
J gene: TRBJ1-2
V gene: TRBV18
CDR3 length: 17

CDR3 DNA: TGTGCCAGCAGATTCCTAACAGCGGTGGATACGCAGTATTTT
CDR3 protein: CASRFLTAVDTQYF
clone size: -
D gene: -
J gene: TRBJ2-3
V gene: TRBV6-1
CDR3 length: 14

CDR3 DNA: TGTGCCTGGGCGAATGAGGAGAACACTGAAGCTTTCTTT
CDR3 protein: CAWANEENTEAFF
clone size: -
D gene: -
J gene: TRBJ1-1
V gene: TRBV30
CDR3 length: 13

CDR3 DNA: TGTGCCAGCAGGTGGGACAGGGGAGGAGCTGGGGCCAACGTCCTGACTTTC
CDR3 protein: CASRWDRGGAGANVLTF
clone size: -
D gene: TRBD1
J gene: TRBJ2-6
V gene: TRBV9
CDR3 length: 17

CDR3 DNA: TGTGCCAGCAGCATTGGATTGAACACTGAAGCTTTCTTT
CDR3 protein: CASSIGLNTEAFF
clone size: once
D gene: -
J gene: TRBJ1-1
V gene: TRBV2
CDR3 length: 13

CDR3 DNA: TGTGCCACAAGCAGCTGGGGCCAGCCGAAAGCTTTCTTT
CDR3 protein: CATSSWGQPKAFF
clone size: -
D gene: -
J gene: TRBJ1-1
V gene: TRBV15
CDR3 length: 13

CDR3 DNA: TGTGCCAGCTCACCAGCAGGGATTAATTCACCCCTCCACTTT
CDR3 protein: CASSPAGINSPLHF
clone size: -
D gene: -
J gene: TRBJ1-6
V gene: TRBV18
CDR3 length: 14

CDR3 DNA: TGCGCCAGCAGCCCGGGACAGGGGACAAACTATGGCTACACCTTC
CDR3 protein: CASSPGQGTNYGYTF
clone size: -
D gene: TRBD1
J gene: TRBJ1-2
V gene: TRBV5-1
CDR3 length: 15

CDR3 DNA: TGCGCCAGCAGTGATGGTGGCCATGAGCAGTTCTTC
CDR3 protein: CASSDGGHEQFF
clone size: -
D gene: -
J gene: TRBJ2-1
V gene: TRBV10-2
CDR3 length: 12

CDR3 DNA: TGCGCCAGCAGCCAAGTTCTGGACGGCCGGCCCCTCCACTTT
CDR3 protein: CASSQVLDGRPLHF
clone size: -
D gene: -
J gene: TRBJ1-6
V gene: TRBV4-3
CDR3 length: 14

CDR3 DNA: TGTGCCAGCAGCTTGTACGGGGGGAGCACAGATACGCAGTATTTT
CDR3 protein: CASSLYGGSTDTQYF
clone size: -
D gene: TRBD2
J gene: TRBJ2-3
V gene: TRBV5-6
CDR3 length: 15

CDR3 DNA: TGTGCCAAAACGGGGCCCCAGCATTTT
CDR3 protein: CAKTGPQHF
clone size: -
D gene: -
J gene: TRBJ1-5
V gene: TRBV11-1
CDR3 length: 9

CDR3 DNA: TGTGCCAGCAGTGAAGCCAGACCCTTCAATCAGCCCCAGCATTTT
CDR3 protein: CASSEARPFNQPQHF
clone size: -
D gene: -
J gene: TRBJ1-5
V gene: TRBV2
CDR3 length: 15

CDR3 DNA: TGTGCCAGCAGTGAATGGAGAGAAGCTTTCTTT
CDR3 protein: CASSEWREAFF
clone size: -
D gene: -
J gene: TRBJ1-1
V gene: TRBV25-1
CDR3 length: 11

CDR3 DNA: TGTGCCAGCAGCTTAGATACGTGGTCTATCGACGGCTACACCTTC
CDR3 protein: CASSLDTWSIDGYTF
clone size: -
D gene: -
J gene: TRBJ1-2
V gene: TRBV7-8
CDR3 length: 15

CDR3 DNA: TGTGCCAGTAGCCTCCGTAGCGGGGGGTGGGAGACCCAGTACTTC
CDR3 protein: CASSLRSGGWETQYF
clone size: -
D gene: TRBD2
J gene: TRBJ2-5
V gene: TRBV19
CDR3 length: 15

CDR3 DNA: TGTGCCAGCAGCTTAACTGGGCAGAAGTGGGGCTACACCTTC
CDR3 protein: CASSLTGQKWGYTF
clone size: -
D gene: -
J gene: TRBJ1-2
V gene: TRBV7-3
CDR3 length: 14

CDR3 DNA: TGTGCCAGCAGCTTGGGGGTAGAGCATGAAAACTATGGCTACACCTTC
CDR3 protein: CASSLGVEHENYGYTF
clone size: -
D gene: -
J gene: TRBJ1-2
V gene: TRBV5-4
CDR3 length: 16

CDR3 DNA: TGTGCCAGCAGCCGACCATTCGGACAGGGAAACACTGAAGCTTTCTTT
CDR3 protein: CASSRPFGQGNTEAFF
clone size: -
D gene: TRBD1
J gene: TRBJ1-1
V gene: TRBV5-4
CDR3 length: 16

CDR3 DNA: TGTGCCAGCAGTCAACCCGCGAGGGATGGCTACACCTTC
CDR3 protein: CASSQPARDGYTF
clone size: -
D gene: -
J gene: TRBJ1-2
V gene: TRBV6-5
CDR3 length: 13

CDR3 DNA: TGTGCCATCCGGAGACAGGGGGAGAATCAGCCCCAGCATTTT
CDR3 protein: CAIRRQGENQPQHF
clone size: -
D gene: TRBD1
J gene: TRBJ1-5
V gene: TRBV10-3
CDR3 length: 14

CDR3 DNA: TGTGCCAGCAGCCGACTCAGCGCAGATACGCAGTATTTT
CDR3 protein: CASSRLSADTQYF
clone size: -
D gene: -
J gene: TRBJ2-3
V gene: TRBV7-3
CDR3 length: 13

CDR3 DNA: TGTGCCAGCAGCTTGAAGGGACGGGTGACTGAAGCTTTCTTT
CDR3 protein: CASSLKGRVTEAFF
clone size: once
D gene: -
J gene: TRBJ1-1
V gene: TRBV5-4
CDR3 length: 14

CDR3 DNA: TGTGCCAGCAGCTTTTCAGGGAACACTGAAGCTTTCTTT
CDR3 protein: CASSFSGNTEAFF
clone size: -
D gene: -
J gene: TRBJ1-1
V gene: TRBV5-5
CDR3 length: 13

CDR3 DNA: TGTGCCAGCTCCCCAAGGGGAGGAGTGAACACTGAAGCTTTCTTT
CDR3 protein: CASSPRGGVNTEAFF
clone size: -
D gene: -
J gene: TRBJ1-1
V gene: TRBV18
CDR3 length: 15

CDR3 DNA: TGTGCCAGCAGCCGATTCACAGATACGCAGTATTTT
CDR3 protein: CASSRFTDTQYF
clone size: once
D gene: -
J gene: TRBJ2-3
V gene: TRBV11-2
CDR3 length: 12

CDR3 DNA: TGTGCCAGCAGCTTCACAGTCGCTAATAGTGATGAGCAGTTCTTC
CDR3 protein: CASSFTVANSDEQFF
clone size: -
D gene: -
J gene: TRBJ2-1
V gene: TRBV7-9
CDR3 length: 15

CDR3 DNA: TGTGCCAGCAGCTTAGCCGCCGGGACAGGGGAGGTTGGCTACACCTTC
CDR3 protein: CASSLAAGTGEVGYTF
clone size: -
D gene: TRBD1
J gene: TRBJ1-2
V gene: TRBV13
CDR3 length: 16

CDR3 DNA: TGTGCCAGCCAAGACGGTCGCAATCAGCCCCAGCATTTT
CDR3 protein: CASQDGRNQPQHF
clone size: -
D gene: -
J gene: TRBJ1-5
V gene: TRBV2
CDR3 length: 13

CDR3 DNA: TGTGCCAGCAGCGTCGACAGCCGGCTGGCCCAGCATTTT
CDR3 protein: CASSVDSRLAQHF
clone size: -
D gene: -
J gene: TRBJ1-5
V gene: TRBV6-6
CDR3 length: 13

CDR3 DNA: TGTGCCAGCAGCTTAAATCAGGGAAGGAGTGAAAAACTGTTTTTT
CDR3 protein: CASSLNQGRSEKLFF
clone size: once
D gene: -
J gene: TRBJ1-4
V gene: TRBV7-6
CDR3 length: 15

CDR3 DNA: TGTGCCAGCAGCTTAGGCTGGGACGGCGAGCAGTACTTC
CDR3 protein: CASSLGWDGEQYF
clone size: -
D gene: -
J gene: TRBJ2-7
V gene: TRBV7-6
CDR3 length: 13

CDR3 DNA: TGTGCCAGCAGCCCGCGGACAGGCTCGAACACTGAAGCTTTCTTT
CDR3 protein: CASSPRTGSNTEAFF
clone size: -
D gene: TRBD1
J gene: TRBJ1-1
V gene: TRBV7-6
CDR3 length: 15

CDR3 DNA: TGTGCCAGCAGCGGGGGCTCTTCGAGCACAGATACGCAGTATTTT
CDR3 protein: CASSGGSSSTDTQYF
clone size: -
D gene: -
J gene: TRBJ2-3
V gene: TRBV5-6
CDR3 length: 15

CDR3 DNA: TGTGCCTGGGGTCGGGGGGCCTTGCTTCACGAGCAGTACTTC
CDR3 protein: CAWGRGALLHEQYF
clone size: few
D gene: -
J gene: TRBJ2-7
V gene: TRBV30
CDR3 length: 14

CDR3 DNA: TGCGCCAGCAGCAGCTTAAACAGGGCTGGGGCCAACGTCCTGACTTTC
CDR3 protein: CASSSLNRAGANVLTF
clone size: -
D gene: -
J gene: TRBJ2-6
V gene: TRBV4-1
CDR3 length: 16

CDR3 DNA: TGTGCCAGCAGCTTTAGTTCGACAGGGCGGAATTCACCCCTCCACTTT
CDR3 protein: CASSFSSTGRNSPLHF
clone size: -
D gene: TRBD1
J gene: TRBJ1-6
V gene: TRBV11-2
CDR3 length: 16

CDR3 DNA: TGTGCCAGCAGCTTAGCCGGGACAGGGAATGGAAACACCATATATTTT
CDR3 protein: CASSLAGTGNGNTIYF
clone size: -
D gene: TRBD1
J gene: TRBJ1-3
V gene: TRBV7-2
CDR3 length: 16

CDR3 DNA: TGTGCCAGCAGCGTAGGACAGGGACCTGGAAACACCATATATTTT
CDR3 protein: CASSVGQGPGNTIYF
clone size: -
D gene: TRBD1
J gene: TRBJ1-3
V gene: TRBV9
CDR3 length: 15

CDR3 DNA: TGTGCCAGTAGTAATCCGAGGCACTATAATTCACCCCTCCACTTT
CDR3 protein: CASSNPRHYNSPLHF
clone size: -
D gene: -
J gene: TRBJ1-6
V gene: TRBV19
CDR3 length: 15

CDR3 DNA: TGTGCCAGCTCACCGCGGCGGGTCTATGGCTACACCTTC
CDR3 protein: CASSPRRVYGYTF
clone size: -
D gene: -
J gene: TRBJ1-2
V gene: TRBV18
CDR3 length: 13

CDR3 DNA: TGTGCCAGCAGCACCGGACAGGGAGGGGAGCAGTTCTTC
CDR3 protein: CASSTGQGGEQFF
clone size: -
D gene: -
J gene: TRBJ2-1
V gene: TRBV9
CDR3 length: 13

CDR3 DNA: TGTGCCACCAGCCCGGAAAGGGCCTCTGGCTACACCTTC
CDR3 protein: CATSPERASGYTF
clone size: many
D gene: -
J gene: TRBJ1-2
V gene: TRBV15
CDR3 length: 13

CDR3 DNA: TGTGCCAGCAGTGAGTTGGACAGGCGCGGAAATACGCAGTATTTT
CDR3 protein: CASSELDRRGNTQYF
clone size: -
D gene: TRBD1
J gene: TRBJ2-3
V gene: TRBV2
CDR3 length: 15

CDR3 DNA: TGTGCCAGCAGCACCCTCCCCATAGCGGGGGGGGTACCGGTTCGAGATACGCAGTATTTT
CDR3 protein: CASSTLPIAGGVPVRDTQYF
clone size: -
D gene: -
J gene: TRBJ2-3
V gene: TRBV21-1
CDR3 length: 20

CDR3 DNA: TGTGCCAGCAGTTATACTAGCGGGGGGCCCAGCGCGCAGTATTTT
CDR3 protein: CASSYTSGGPSAQYF
clone size: once
D gene: TRBD2
J gene: TRBJ2-3
V gene: TRBV5-6
CDR3 length: 15